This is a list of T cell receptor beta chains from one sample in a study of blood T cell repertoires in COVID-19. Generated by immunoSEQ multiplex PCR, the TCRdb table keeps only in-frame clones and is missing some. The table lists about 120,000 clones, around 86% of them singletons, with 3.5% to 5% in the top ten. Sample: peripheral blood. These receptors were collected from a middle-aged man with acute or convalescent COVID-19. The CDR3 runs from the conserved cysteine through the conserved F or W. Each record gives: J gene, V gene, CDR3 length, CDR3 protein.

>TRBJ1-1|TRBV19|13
CASSQDRYTEAFF
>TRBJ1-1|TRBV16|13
CASSLTVNTEAFF
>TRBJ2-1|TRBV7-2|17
CASTLHKLASSYNEQFF
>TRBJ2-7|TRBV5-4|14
CASSSTGSSYEQYF
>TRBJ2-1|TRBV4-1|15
CASSQAGVGYNEQFF
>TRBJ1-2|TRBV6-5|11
CASRPGYGYTF
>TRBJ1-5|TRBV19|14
CASTTSGGNQPQHF
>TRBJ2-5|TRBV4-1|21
CASSQVSGLAGGPPNLETQYF
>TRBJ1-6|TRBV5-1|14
CASSSGTGVSPLHF
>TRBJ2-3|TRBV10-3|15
CAISESSGRGDTQYF
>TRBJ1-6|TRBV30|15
CAWSVKSSYNSPLHF
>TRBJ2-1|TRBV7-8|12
CASSPPSHEQFF
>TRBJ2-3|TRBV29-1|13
CSPGLAPADTQYF
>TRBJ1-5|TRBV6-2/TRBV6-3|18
CASSYLQDRGGFDQPQHF
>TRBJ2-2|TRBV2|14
CASSGRVNTGELFF
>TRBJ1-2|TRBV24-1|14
CATSDSGGDYGYTF
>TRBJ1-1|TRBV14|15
CASSLRTGLNTEAFF
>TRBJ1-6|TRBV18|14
CASSRDRENSPLHF
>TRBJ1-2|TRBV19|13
CASSMARGDGYTF
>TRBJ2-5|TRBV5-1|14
CASSLRDNLETQYF
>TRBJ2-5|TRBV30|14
CAWSLTSGGGTQYF
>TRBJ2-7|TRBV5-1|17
CASSSGQGASKIYEQYF
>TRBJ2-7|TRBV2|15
CASRPDRGIVYEQYF
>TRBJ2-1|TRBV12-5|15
CASTPGLSSYNEQFF
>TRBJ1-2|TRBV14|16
CASSHGTGGFDYGYTF
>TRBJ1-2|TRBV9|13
CASSRGSRYGYTF
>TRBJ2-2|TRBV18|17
CASSNRGPSTNTGELFF
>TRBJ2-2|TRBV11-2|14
CASSPLGWTGELFF
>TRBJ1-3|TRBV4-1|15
CASSQEGTFGNTIYF
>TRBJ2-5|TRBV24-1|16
CATSDGSGRSMETQYF
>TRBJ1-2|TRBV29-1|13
CSVPTGADYGYTF
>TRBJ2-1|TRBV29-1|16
CSVTLGRAGVFNEQFF
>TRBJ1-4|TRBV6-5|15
CASSTSGLPNEKLFF
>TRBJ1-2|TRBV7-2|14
CASSPGIALGGYTF
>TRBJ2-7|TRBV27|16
CASSLRGGTGPHEQYF
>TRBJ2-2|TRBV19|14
CASSIDRGIGELFF
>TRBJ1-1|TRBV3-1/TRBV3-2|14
CASSRTVSGTEAFF
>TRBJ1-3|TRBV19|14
CASSIVQGGNTIYF
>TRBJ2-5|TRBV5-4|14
CASSPAAEQETQYF
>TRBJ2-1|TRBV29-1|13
CSVDDGRYNEQFF
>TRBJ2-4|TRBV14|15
CASSQRTAAKNIQYF
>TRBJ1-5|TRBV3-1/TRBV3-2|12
CASSHPSGPQHF
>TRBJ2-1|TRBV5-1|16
CASSLGTGVSYNEQFF
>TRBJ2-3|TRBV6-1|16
CASSEASRKRTDTQYF
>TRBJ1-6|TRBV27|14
CASRLDINNSPLHF
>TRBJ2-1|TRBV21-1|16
CASRLPGTLSYNEQFF
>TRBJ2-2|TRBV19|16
CASSPTGGRSTGELFF
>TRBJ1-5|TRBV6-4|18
CASSDGQVRGYSNQPQHF
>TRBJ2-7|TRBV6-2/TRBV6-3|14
CASSYTGISYEQYF
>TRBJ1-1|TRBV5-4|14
CASSLDSMNTEAFF
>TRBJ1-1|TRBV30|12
CAWSEVGRRAFF
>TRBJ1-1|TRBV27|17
CASSPFRQRYGNTEAFF
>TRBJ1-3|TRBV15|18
CATSRGGRGVSSGNTIYF
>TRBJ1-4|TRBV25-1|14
CASSGTPGVEKLFF
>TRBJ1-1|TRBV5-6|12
CASSSGWTEAFF